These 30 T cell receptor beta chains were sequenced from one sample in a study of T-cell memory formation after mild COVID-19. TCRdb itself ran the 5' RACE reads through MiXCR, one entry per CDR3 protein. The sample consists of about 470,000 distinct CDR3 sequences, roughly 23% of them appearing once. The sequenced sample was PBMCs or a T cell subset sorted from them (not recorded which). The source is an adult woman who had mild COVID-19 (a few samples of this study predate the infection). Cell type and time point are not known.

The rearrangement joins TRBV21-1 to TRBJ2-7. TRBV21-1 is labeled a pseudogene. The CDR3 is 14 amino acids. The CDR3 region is CASSKGPSWNEQYF. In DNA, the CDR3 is TGTGCCAGCAGCAAAGGACCGTCTTGGAACGAGCAGTACTTC.

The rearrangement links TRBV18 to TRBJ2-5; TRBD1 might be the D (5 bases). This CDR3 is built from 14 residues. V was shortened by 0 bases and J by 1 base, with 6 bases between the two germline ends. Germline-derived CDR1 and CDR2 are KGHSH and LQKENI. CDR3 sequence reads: CASSPPGPQETQYF. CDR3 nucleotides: TGTGCCAGCTCACCACCGGGGCCCCAAGAGACCCAGTACTTC.

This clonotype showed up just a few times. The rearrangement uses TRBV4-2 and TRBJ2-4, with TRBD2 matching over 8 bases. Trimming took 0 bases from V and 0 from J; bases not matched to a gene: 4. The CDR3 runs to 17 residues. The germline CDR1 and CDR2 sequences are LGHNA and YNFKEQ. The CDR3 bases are TGTGCCAGCAGCCAAGAACGAGCGGGAGCAGCCAAAAACATTCAGTACTTC. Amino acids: CASSQERAGAAKNIQYF.

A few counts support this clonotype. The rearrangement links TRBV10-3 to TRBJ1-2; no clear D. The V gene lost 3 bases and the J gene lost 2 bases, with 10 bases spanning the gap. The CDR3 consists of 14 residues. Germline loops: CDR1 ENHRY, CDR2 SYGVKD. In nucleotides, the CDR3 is TGTGCCATCAGTGACTCAGAGAGCAACTATGGCTACACCTTC. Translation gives CAISDSESNYGYTF.

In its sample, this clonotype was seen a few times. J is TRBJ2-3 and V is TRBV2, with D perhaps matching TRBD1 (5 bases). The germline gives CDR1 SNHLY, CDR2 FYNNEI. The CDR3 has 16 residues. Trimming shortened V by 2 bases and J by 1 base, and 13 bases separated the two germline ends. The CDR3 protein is CASSERGSGGTDTQYF. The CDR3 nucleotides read TGTGCCAGCAGTGAAAGGGGATCTGGAGGCACAGATACGCAGTATTTT.

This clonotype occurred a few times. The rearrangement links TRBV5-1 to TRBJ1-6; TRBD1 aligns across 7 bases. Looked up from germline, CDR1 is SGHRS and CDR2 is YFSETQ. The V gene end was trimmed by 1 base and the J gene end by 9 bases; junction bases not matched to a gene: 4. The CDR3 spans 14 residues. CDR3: CASSLSQGSSPLHF. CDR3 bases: TGCGCCAGCAGCTTGTCACAGGGGAGTTCACCCCTCCACTTT.

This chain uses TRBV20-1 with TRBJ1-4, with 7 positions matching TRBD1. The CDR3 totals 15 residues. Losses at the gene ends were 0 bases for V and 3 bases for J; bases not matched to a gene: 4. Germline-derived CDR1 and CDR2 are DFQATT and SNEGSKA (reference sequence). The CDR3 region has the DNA TGCAGTGCTAGAGATCTGACAGGGCCTAATGAAAAACTGTTTTTT. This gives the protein CSARDLTGPNEKLFF.

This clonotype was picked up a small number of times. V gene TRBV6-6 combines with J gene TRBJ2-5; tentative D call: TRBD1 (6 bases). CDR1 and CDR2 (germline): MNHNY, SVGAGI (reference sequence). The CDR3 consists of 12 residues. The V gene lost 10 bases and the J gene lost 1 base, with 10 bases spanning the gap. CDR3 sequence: CAIGTPQETQYF. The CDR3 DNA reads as TGTGCCATCGGGACACCCCAAGAGACCCAGTACTTC.

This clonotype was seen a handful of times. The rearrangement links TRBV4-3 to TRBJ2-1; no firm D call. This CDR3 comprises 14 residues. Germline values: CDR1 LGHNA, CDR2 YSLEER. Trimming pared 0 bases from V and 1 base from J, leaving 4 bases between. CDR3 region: CASSQDLSYNEQFF. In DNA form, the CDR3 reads TGCGCCAGCAGCCAAGACCTATCCTACAATGAGCAGTTCTTC.

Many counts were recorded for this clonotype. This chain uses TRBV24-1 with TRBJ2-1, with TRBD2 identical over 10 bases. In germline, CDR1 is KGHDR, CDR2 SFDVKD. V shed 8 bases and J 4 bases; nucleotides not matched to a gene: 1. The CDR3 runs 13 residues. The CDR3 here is CATTSGSYNEQFF. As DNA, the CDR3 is TGTGCCACCACTAGCGGGAGTTACAATGAGCAGTTCTTC.

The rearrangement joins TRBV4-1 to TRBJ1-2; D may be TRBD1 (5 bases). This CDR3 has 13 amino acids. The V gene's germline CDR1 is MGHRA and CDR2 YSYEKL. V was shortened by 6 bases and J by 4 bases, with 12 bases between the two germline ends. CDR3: CASREQVGYGYTF. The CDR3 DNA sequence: TGCGCCAGCAGAGAACAGGTAGGCTATGGCTACACCTTC.

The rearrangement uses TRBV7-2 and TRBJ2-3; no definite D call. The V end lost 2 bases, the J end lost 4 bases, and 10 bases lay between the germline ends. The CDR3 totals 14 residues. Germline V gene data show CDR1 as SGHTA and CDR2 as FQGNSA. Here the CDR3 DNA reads TGTGCCAGCAGCTTACTAGGAGCAGCAGATACGCAGTATTTT. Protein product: CASSLLGAADTQYF.

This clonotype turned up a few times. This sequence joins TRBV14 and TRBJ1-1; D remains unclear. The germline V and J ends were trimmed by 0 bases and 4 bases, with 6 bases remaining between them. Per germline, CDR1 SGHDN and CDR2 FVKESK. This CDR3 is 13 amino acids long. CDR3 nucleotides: TGTGCCAGCAGCCAAGAAGGGCGCACTGAAGCTTTCTTT. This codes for CASSQEGRTEAFF. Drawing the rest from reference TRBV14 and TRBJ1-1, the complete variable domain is EAGVTQFPSHSVIEKGQTVTLRCDPISGHDNLYWYRRVMGKEIKFLLHFVKESKQDESGMPNNRFLAERTGGTYSTLKVQPAELEDSGVYFCASSQEGRTEAFFGQGTRLTVV.

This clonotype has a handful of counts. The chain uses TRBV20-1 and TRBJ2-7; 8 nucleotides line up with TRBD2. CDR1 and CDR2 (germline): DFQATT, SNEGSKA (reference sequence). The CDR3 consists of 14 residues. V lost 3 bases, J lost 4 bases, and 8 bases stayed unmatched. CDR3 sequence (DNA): TGCAGTGCTAGTATGGCGACTAGCGAGTACGAGCAGTACTTC. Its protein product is CSASMATSEYEQYF.

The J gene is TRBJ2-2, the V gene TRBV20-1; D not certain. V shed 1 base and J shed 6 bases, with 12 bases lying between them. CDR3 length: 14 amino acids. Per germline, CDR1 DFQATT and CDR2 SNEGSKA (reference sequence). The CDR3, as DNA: TGCAGTGCTAGAGTCCTGGGCCCGCCCGGGGAGCTGTTTTTT. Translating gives CSARVLGPPGELFF.

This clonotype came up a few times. In DNA form, the CDR3 reads TGTGCCAGCAGCTACCTCGGACGGAATGGCTACACCTTC. Its translation is CASSYLGRNGYTF. This sequence joins TRBV7-2 and TRBJ1-2; D remains ambiguous. CDR1 is SGHTA and CDR2 is FQGNSA in the germline V gene. The CDR3 length is 13 residues. V gave up 4 bases and J gave up 6 bases, with 12 bases separating them.

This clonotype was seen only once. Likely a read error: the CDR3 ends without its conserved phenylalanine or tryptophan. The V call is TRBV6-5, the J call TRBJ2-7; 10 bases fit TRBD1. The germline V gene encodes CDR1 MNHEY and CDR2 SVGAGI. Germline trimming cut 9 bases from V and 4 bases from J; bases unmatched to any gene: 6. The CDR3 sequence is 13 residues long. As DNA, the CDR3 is TGTGCCAGTCCAGGGACAGGGGATTACGAGCAGTACCTC. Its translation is CASPGTGDYEQYL.

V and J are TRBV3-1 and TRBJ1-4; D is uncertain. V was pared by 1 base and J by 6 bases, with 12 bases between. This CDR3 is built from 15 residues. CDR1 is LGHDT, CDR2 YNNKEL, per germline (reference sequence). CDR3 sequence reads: CASSQGKRYYEKLFF. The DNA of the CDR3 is TGTGCCAGCAGCCAAGGAAAGCGATATTATGAAAAACTGTTTTTT.

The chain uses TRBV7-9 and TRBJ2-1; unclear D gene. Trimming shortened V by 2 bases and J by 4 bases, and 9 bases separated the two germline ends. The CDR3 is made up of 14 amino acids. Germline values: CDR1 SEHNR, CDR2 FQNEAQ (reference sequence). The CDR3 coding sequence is TGTGCCAGCAGCTTAAAGACTGAGTACAATGAGCAGTTCTTC. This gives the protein CASSLKTEYNEQFF.

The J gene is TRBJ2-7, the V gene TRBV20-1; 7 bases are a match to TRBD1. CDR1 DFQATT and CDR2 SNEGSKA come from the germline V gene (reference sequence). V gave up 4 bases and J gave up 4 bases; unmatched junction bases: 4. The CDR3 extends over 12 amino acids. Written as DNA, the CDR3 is TGCAGTGCTATACTGACAGGGTACGAGCAGTACTTC. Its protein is CSAILTGYEQYF.

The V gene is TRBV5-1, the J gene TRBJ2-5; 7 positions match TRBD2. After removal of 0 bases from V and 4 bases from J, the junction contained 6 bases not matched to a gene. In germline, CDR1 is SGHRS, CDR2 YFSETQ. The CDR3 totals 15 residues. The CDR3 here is CASSLVGGSPETQYF. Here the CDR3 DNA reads TGCGCCAGCAGCTTGGTGGGGGGGAGCCCAGAGACCCAGTACTTC.

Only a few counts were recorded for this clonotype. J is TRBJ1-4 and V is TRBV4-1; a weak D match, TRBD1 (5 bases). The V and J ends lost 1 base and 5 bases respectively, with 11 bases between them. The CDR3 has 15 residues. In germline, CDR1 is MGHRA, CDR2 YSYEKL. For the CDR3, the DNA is TGCGCCAGCAGCCAAGTCCAGGGACCCAATGAAAAACTGTTTTTT. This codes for CASSQVQGPNEKLFF.

CDR3 bases: TGTGCCAGCAGCCAAGATCTGCGCACAGATACGCAGTATTTT. It specifies CASSQDLRTDTQYF. The chain employs TRBV3-1 and TRBJ2-3; D gene unclear. V was pared by 0 bases and J by 1 base, with 5 bases between. The length of the CDR3 is 14 residues. CDR1 and CDR2 from the germline V gene are LGHDT and YNNKEL (reference sequence).

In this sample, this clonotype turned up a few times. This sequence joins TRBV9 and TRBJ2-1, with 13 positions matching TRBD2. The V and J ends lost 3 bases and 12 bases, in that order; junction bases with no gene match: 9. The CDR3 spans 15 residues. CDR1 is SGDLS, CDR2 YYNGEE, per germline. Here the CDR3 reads CASSATSGGASRQFF. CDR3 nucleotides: TGTGCCAGCAGCGCAACTAGCGGGGGGGCCTCACGGCAGTTCTTC.

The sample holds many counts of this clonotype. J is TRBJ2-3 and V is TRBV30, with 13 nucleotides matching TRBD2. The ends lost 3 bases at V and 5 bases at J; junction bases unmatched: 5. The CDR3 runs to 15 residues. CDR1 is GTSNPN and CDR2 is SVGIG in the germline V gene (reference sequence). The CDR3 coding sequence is TGTGCCTGGAGCCTACTAGCGGGAGGGAGAGATACGCAGTATTTT. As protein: CAWSLLAGGRDTQYF.

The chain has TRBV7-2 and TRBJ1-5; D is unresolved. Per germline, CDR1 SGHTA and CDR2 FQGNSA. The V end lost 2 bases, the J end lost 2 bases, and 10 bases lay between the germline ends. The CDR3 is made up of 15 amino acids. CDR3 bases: TGTGCCAGCAGCTTATTCGGGAGTGGCAATCAGCCCCAGCATTTT. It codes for CASSLFGSGNQPQHF.

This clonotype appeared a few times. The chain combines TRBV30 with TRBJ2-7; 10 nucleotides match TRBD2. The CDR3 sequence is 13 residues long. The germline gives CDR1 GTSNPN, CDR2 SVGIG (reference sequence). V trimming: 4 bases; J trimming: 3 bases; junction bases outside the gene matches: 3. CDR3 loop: CAWTGTSDYEQYF. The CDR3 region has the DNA TGTGCCTGGACCGGGACTAGCGACTACGAGCAGTACTTC. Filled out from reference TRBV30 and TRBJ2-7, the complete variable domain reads SQTIHQWPATLVQPVGSPLSLECTVEGTSNPNLYWYRQAAGRGLQLLFYSVGIGQISSEVPQNLSASRPQDRQFILSSKKLLLSDSGFYLCAWTGTSDYEQYFGPGTRLTVT.

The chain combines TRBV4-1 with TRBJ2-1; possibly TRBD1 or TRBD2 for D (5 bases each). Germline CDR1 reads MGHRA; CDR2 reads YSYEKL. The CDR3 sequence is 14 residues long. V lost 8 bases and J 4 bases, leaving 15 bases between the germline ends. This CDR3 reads CASATQGVYNEQFF. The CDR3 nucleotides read TGCGCCAGCGCGACCCAGGGAGTATACAATGAGCAGTTCTTC.

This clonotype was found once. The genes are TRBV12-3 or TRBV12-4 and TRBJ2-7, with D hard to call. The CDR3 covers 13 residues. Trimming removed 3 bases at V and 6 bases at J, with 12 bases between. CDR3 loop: CASSFIPGGEQYF. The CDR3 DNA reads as TGTGCCAGCAGTTTTATTCCGGGCGGCGAGCAGTACTTC.

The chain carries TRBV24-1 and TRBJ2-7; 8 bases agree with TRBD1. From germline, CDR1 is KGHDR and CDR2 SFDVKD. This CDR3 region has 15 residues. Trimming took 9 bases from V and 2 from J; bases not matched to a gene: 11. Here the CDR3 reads CATGSSRDRTYEQYF. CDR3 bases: TGTGCCACCGGATCATCTAGGGACAGGACCTACGAGCAGTACTTC.